This TCR beta chain was sequenced for a study of T-cell memory formation after mild COVID-19 (dated by TCRdb to 2020 to 2022). Notes on the research overall: Most TCR sequence clusters were specific to one of the two donors. In two donors, T-cell clones that expanded and contracted after mild COVID-19 were tracked by sequencing TCRalpha and TCRbeta repertoires over time. Two young, previously healthy adult volunteers made up the cohort, one male and one female. Here is what the overall study found, with its caveats: Contracting CD4+ clones appeared mostly in the CM and EM memory subsets, whereas CD8+ clones were enriched in EMRA. Balanced CD4/CD8 phenotypes were observed for clones contracting from day 15 to 85, whereas a bias towards CD4+ was observed for a second wave of clones expanding from day 15 to 37. Only two mild cases were covered by the study, and larger cohorts that include severe cases with pre-infection samples were considered necessary. Some responding clones were found in pre-infection memory, which suggests that pre-existing cross-reactive memory T cells took part in the SARS-CoV-2 response. The second-wave clones that peaked on day 37 were not confirmed to be SARS-CoV-2 specific.

The sequencing machine was an Illumina NovaSeq 6000. TCRalpha and TCRbeta cDNA libraries were built by 5'RACE with constant-segment primers, adding sample barcodes and unique molecular identifiers. RNA was extracted from every sample with Trizol reagent. The libraries were amplified in two PCR steps, and the second step added a second sample barcode and Illumina TruSeq adapters. Sequencing of the libraries was done on an Illumina NovaSeq, producing 2 x 150 bp paired-end reads. As for the original processing: The reads were demultiplexed and collapsed into UMI-guided consensus sequences using migec v1.2.7. Using mixcr v2.1.11, the UMI consensuses were aligned to TRA and TRB V and J templates and assembled into clonotypes. Clonotypes were classified as expanded or contracted when called significant by both edgeR and NoisET, with noise models trained on biological replicates. For edgeR calls, a false discovery rate-adjusted p below 0.01 and a log2 fold-change threshold of 1 were applied. As an exploratory analysis of dynamics, max-normalized trajectories of the 1000 most abundant clonotypes were examined by PCA with hierarchical clustering. The CD4 or CD8 phenotype of responding clones was assigned using the separately sequenced CD4+ and CD8+ repertoires. TCRdb applied fastp at Q25 and MiXCR to the public reads, then kept only in-frame beta chains. Here each entry gathers all rows of one CDR3 protein and keeps the most common genes and DNA. The V and J calls and clone size come from TCRdb's table, not from the authors' own analysis. The sample has about 560,000 distinct CDR3 sequences on record, approximately 19% of them singletons. Around 13% of the sample comes from the top ten.

Notes on this clonotype: Its antigen is not yet known. No per-base quality is available; no much larger clone lies one base away.

PBMCs were isolated by Ficoll-Paque density gradient centrifugation. The germline V gene (reference sequence) specifies MNHEY as CDR1 and SMNVEV as CDR2. Including cysteine and phenylalanine, the CDR3 has 12 amino acids. This entry keeps only the CDR3 DNA: 36 bases, framed from base 1. V and J lose 6 bases and 8 bases, and a span of 11 bases separates them. Sequencing used PBMCs or a T cell subset sorted from them (not recorded which). The receptor comes from an adult woman who had mild COVID-19 (a few samples of this study predate the infection). The sample titles of this study are shuffled in the database, so cell type and time point are left out; the donor was told from shared clones. This sequence uses TRBV27 and TRBJ2-1; the D gene lacks a confident call. The CDR3 in this case is CASSPNRDEQFF. The nucleotides read TGTGCCAGCAGCCCCAACCGCGATGAGCAGTTCTTC.